This TCR beta chain was captured by sequencing in a study of response to subunit inactivated influenza vaccine. Study conclusions and caveats: The authors proposed limited new T cell recruitment per seasonal influenza vaccination.

This clonotype was detected many times. Its cognate antigen is unknown. MiXCR, run by TCRdb on the RT-PCR reads, gives a single entry per CDR3 protein. The sample has 280,000 or so distinct CDR3 sequences, about a fifth seen once. The CDR3 sequence is 18 residues long. V gave up 0 bases and J gave up 0 bases, with 15 bases separating them. Germline V gene data show CDR1 as MGHRA and CDR2 as YSYEKL. The origin of this receptor is a man aged 45 to 75 who received an inactivated influenza vaccine. Sequenced here: PBMCs from blood, sampled 21 months after vaccination. The chain joins TRBV4-1 to TRBJ1-3; D call uncertain. Written as DNA, the CDR3 is TGCGCCAGCAGCCAAGATGGGTACAGCTCCTACTCTGGAAACACCATATATTTT. Residues: CASSQDGYSSYSGNTIYF.